This T cell receptor (beta chain) is drawn from a study of cytotoxic CD8 clonotypes in ibrutinib-treated CLL. The overall study: Across the patients, around 10 were relapsed/refractory, more than 14 treatment-naive and approximately 17 IGHV unmutated. The study, taken as a whole, reports: Few clonotypes were public, and these shrank or held steady under treatment.

The table came from immunoSEQ multiplex PCR; TCRdb's copy has only in-frame clones and leaves some out. The data hold under 200,000 clones, with approximately 80% observed a single time. Of note for this clone: Its antigen is not known.

This CDR3 is 15 amino acids long. V lost 6 bases to trimming and J lost 4 bases, with 18 bases between them. Looked up from germline, CDR1 is LGHNA and CDR2 is YNFKEQ. Sequences were derived from PBMCs, sampled after 12 months of ibrutinib treatment. This TCR was recovered from a human donor with chronic lymphocytic leukemia. V is TRBV4-2 and J is TRBJ1-2; tentative D call: TRBD1 (6 bases). CDR3 amino acids: CASRFPGGLGYGYTF. In DNA, the CDR3 is TGTGCCAGCAGGTTCCCCGGGGGGCTCGGCTATGGCTACACCTTC.